This note documents a single T cell receptor (beta chain) sequence. This clonotype came up a few times. This clone's antigen is unknown. Per-nucleotide qualities are absent, and no much larger clonotype sits a single base away. This sample is part of a study of T-cell memory formation after mild COVID-19 (dated by TCRdb to the early 2020s). Study-level background: TCR sequence clusters from the two donors were found to be largely donor specific. The cohort comprised two young, previously healthy adult volunteers, one female and one male. Longitudinal TCRalpha and TCRbeta repertoire sequencing tracked T-cell clones expanding and contracting after mild COVID-19 in two donors. The study at large found these results: The study covered only a couple of mild cases, and larger cohorts including severe cases with pre-infection samples were considered necessary. The detection of some responding clones in pre-infection memory suggests that pre-existing cross-reactive memory T cells joined the SARS-CoV-2 response. Clones contracting from day 15 to 85 had balanced CD4/CD8 phenotypes, while a second wave expanding from day 15 to 37 was biased towards CD4+. Contracting CD4+ clones appeared mostly in the CM and EM memory subsets, whereas CD8+ clones were enriched in EMRA. SARS-CoV-2 specificity of the second-wave clones peaking on day 37 was not confirmed.

These reads were obtained on an Illumina NovaSeq 6000. TCRalpha and TCRbeta cDNA libraries were built by 5'RACE with constant-segment primers, adding sample barcodes and unique molecular identifiers. RNA was extracted from every sample with Trizol reagent. Library amplification was performed in two PCR steps, and a second sample barcode and Illumina TruSeq adapters were introduced in the second step. Sequencing of the libraries was done on an Illumina NovaSeq, producing 2 x 150 bp paired-end reads. Turning to the authors' computational methods: With migec v1.2.7, reads were demultiplexed and then collapsed into UMI-guided consensus sequences. Using mixcr v2.1.11, the UMI consensuses were aligned to TRA and TRB V and J templates and assembled into clonotypes. A clonotype was counted as expanded or contracted only if both edgeR and NoisET called the change significant, with noise models trained on biological replicates. edgeR calls used a false discovery rate-adjusted p below 0.01 and a log2 fold-change threshold of 1. PCA with hierarchical clustering of max-normalized trajectories of the 1000 most abundant clonotypes was used as exploratory dynamics analysis. Separately sequenced CD4+ and CD8+ repertoires were used to assign a CD4 or CD8 phenotype to each responding clone. TCRdb took the public reads, trimmed them with fastp at Q25, ran MiXCR for clone calling and kept in-frame beta chains. Each entry is one CDR3 protein sequence, shown with its most common DNA and genes. Clone size and V and J calls follow TCRdb, not the original study. The sample table shows 450,000 to 650,000 distinct CDR3 sequences, and roughly 20% are seen once. The ten largest make up 12% of the sample.

Here V drops 5 bases and J drops 2 bases, and the junction holds 17 bases not matched to any gene. The CDR3 goes from the cysteine to the phenylalanine over 18 residues. Just the 54-base CDR3 DNA is kept, in frame starting at base 1. Ficoll-Paque density gradient centrifugation was the method used to isolate PBMCs. Material for sequencing was PBMCs or a T cell subset sorted from them (not recorded which). This receptor was taken from an adult woman who had mild COVID-19 (a few samples of this study predate the infection). The sample titles of this study are shuffled in the database, so cell type and time point are left out; the donor was told from shared clones. The sequence links TRBV12-3 or TRBV12-4 to TRBJ2-7; the central 8 bases match TRBD1. The DNA sequence follows: TGTGCCAGCAGTCTCACCCCCAAAACCGGGACAGGTCCCTACGAGCAGTACTTC. This codes for CASSLTPKTGTGPYEQYF.